The 24 T cell receptor beta chains below were found in one sample sequenced in a study of T cell responses to AZD1222 COVID-19 vaccine. Using immunoSEQ multiplex PCR, the repertoire was profiled, and TCRdb retains in-frame clones only, with some absent. The sample consists of more than 110,000 clones, 70% to 90% of them appearing once. The source was peripheral blood, collected on day 0 of AZD1222 vaccination. Source of these receptors: an adult in good health.

This clone occurred once. The J gene is TRBJ2-5, the V gene TRBV2, with D unclear. The germline gives CDR1 SNHLY, CDR2 FYNNEI. The CDR3 is made up of 11 amino acids. The V end was cut by 6 bases, the J end by 5 bases, with 7 bases between. The CDR3 spells CASRPGETQYF. In DNA, the CDR3 is TGTGCCAGCAGGCCCGGGGAGACCCAGTACTTC.

The chain combines TRBV7-6 with TRBJ2-3, with a tentative D call TRBD2 (6 bases). Germline CDR1 and CDR2: SGHVS and FNYEAQ. V gave up 2 bases and J gave up 3 bases, with 15 bases separating them. There are 16 residues in the CDR3. The CDR3 sequence: CASSLRSGSGTDTQYF. In nucleotides, the CDR3 is TGTGCCAGCAGCTTACGGTCCGGGAGCGGTACAGATACGCAGTATTTT.

V gene TRBV2 combines with J gene TRBJ1-3; TRBD1 aligns across 7 bases. Germline V gene sequence: CDR1 SNHLY, CDR2 FYNNEI. The trim removed 6 bases at V and 0 bases at J, leaving 5 bases unmatched. The CDR3 length is 15 residues. The CDR3 sequence is CASRERQGSGNTIYF. The CDR3 nucleotides read TGTGCCAGCAGAGAAAGACAGGGCTCTGGAAACACCATATATTTT. Complete variable domain (other parts from reference TRBV2 and TRBJ1-3): EPEVTQTPSHQVTQMGQEVILRCVPISNHLYFYWYRQILGQKVEFLVSFYNNEISEKSEIFDDQFSVERPDGSNFTLKIRSTKLEDSAMYFCASRERQGSGNTIYFGEGSWLTVV.

This sequence joins TRBV6-4 and TRBJ1-2; D is possibly TRBD1 (5 bases). The CDR3 runs to 13 residues. From germline, CDR1 is MRHNA and CDR2 SNTAGT. V shed 2 bases and J shed 8 bases, with 12 bases lying between them. CDR3 nucleotides: TGTGCCAGCAGTGACCGGGACCAGGGCGGCTACACCTTC. Residues: CASSDRDQGGYTF.

The V call is TRBV15, the J call TRBJ1-5; 9 bases are shared with TRBD1. The CDR3 has 14 residues. The germline V gene encodes CDR1 LNHNV and CDR2 YYDKDF (reference sequence). The V and J ends lost 3 bases and 10 bases, in that order; junction bases with no gene match: 7. The CDR3 DNA reads as TGTGCCACCAGCAGCGCGGGACAGGGAGATCCCCAGCATTTT. Residues: CATSSAGQGDPQHF. The full variable domain, its missing parts supplied by reference TRBV15 and TRBJ1-5, is DAMVIQNPRYQVTQFGKPVTLSCSQTLNHNVMYWYQQKSSQAPKLLFHYYDKDFNNEADTPDNFQSRRPNTSFCFLDIRSPGLGDTAMYLCATSSAGQGDPQHFGDGTRLSIL.

This chain joins TRBV6-6 and TRBJ1-4; 8 nucleotides line up with TRBD1. Germline V gene data show CDR1 as MNHNY and CDR2 as SVGAGI (reference sequence). Trimming removed 6 bases from V and 4 bases from J; junction bases left unmatched: 7. This CDR3 is built from 15 residues. Written as DNA, the CDR3 is TGTGCCAGCAGCCCACAGGACAGGGATAATGAAAAACTGTTTTTT. Its protein product is CASSPQDRDNEKLFF.

This chain links TRBV28 with TRBJ1-1; D is possibly TRBD1 (5 bases). Germline V gene lookup returns CDR1 MDHEN and CDR2 SYDVKM. Trimming shortened V by 6 bases and J by 4 bases, and 12 bases separated the two germline ends. There are 13 residues in the CDR3. CDR3 DNA sequence: TGTGCCAGCAGCCTCGACAGTATCACTGAAGCTTTCTTT. This encodes CASSLDSITEAFF.

The chain uses TRBV28 and TRBJ2-7; TRBD2 might be the D (6 bases). With 7 bases removed from V and 1 base from J, the gap between germline ends came to 14 bases. This CDR3 comprises 14 residues. Germline values: CDR1 MDHEN, CDR2 SYDVKM. The CDR3 loop is CASTSGTRSYEQYF. The CDR3 DNA is TGTGCCAGCACCTCCGGGACTCGTTCCTACGAGCAGTACTTC.

The CDR3 sequence is CASSLGGQGNTEAFF. CDR3 DNA sequence: TGTGCCAGCAGCTTAGGGGGACAGGGAAACACTGAAGCTTTCTTT. The V call is TRBV11-3, the J call TRBJ1-1; 9 bases fit TRBD1. Trimming took 1 base from V and 2 from J; bases not matched to a gene: 2. The germline V gene has CDR1 SGHNT and CDR2 YENEEA. This CDR3 region has 15 residues.

The rearrangement uses TRBV27 and TRBJ1-5; D possibly corresponds to TRBD1 (5 bases). The CDR3 totals 14 residues. Germline lookup yields CDR1 MNHEY and CDR2 SMNVEV (reference sequence). The V and J ends lost 6 bases and 4 bases respectively, with 13 bases between them. In DNA, the CDR3 is TGTGCCAGCAGCCCGGGACGGATTAATCAGCCCCAGCATTTT. It is translated as CASSPGRINQPQHF.

CDR3 sequence: CASSLFGGGGNEQFF. The CDR3 DNA sequence: TGTGCCAGCAGTTTATTCGGCGGGGGGGGCAATGAGCAGTTCTTC. The chain joins TRBV27 to TRBJ2-1; 9 positions match TRBD2. Losses at the gene ends were 1 base for V and 6 bases for J; bases not matched to a gene: 4. This CDR3 spans 15 amino acids. Germline CDR1 is MNHEY and CDR2 is SMNVEV (reference sequence).

This rearrangement joins TRBV28 to TRBJ2-1; 7 bases are a match to TRBD2. CDR1 is MDHEN and CDR2 is SYDVKM in the germline V gene. CDR3 length: 14 amino acids. Losses at the gene ends were 7 bases for V and 1 base for J; bases not matched to a gene: 4. CDR3 bases: TGTGCCAGCATGGCGGGAGCTTCCTACAATGAGCAGTTCTTC. This codes for CASMAGASYNEQFF.

The chain's CDR3 is CATSRDRAMNTGELFF. CDR3 nucleotide sequence: TGTGCCACCAGCAGAGACAGGGCAATGAACACCGGGGAGCTGTTTTTT. The rearrangement joins TRBV15 to TRBJ2-2; possibly TRBD1 for D (5 bases). Germline V gives CDR1 LNHNV, CDR2 YYDKDF (reference sequence). V gave up 0 bases and J gave up 1 base, with 9 bases separating them. This CDR3 comprises 16 residues.

This clone was seen a few times. The chain joins TRBV19 to TRBJ1-5; D not certain. V was trimmed by 5 bases and J by 1 base, leaving 15 bases between them. Germline CDR1 LNHDA, CDR2 SQIVND (reference sequence). The CDR3 spans 16 residues. The CDR3 sequence: CASSPSRVLSNQPQHF. The CDR3 DNA sequence: TGTGCCAGTAGTCCCTCGAGGGTGCTGAGCAATCAGCCCCAGCATTTT.

V is TRBV9 and J is TRBJ1-6; TRBD1 might be the D (5 bases). Trimming cost V 2 bases and J 9 bases, with 15 bases left between them. The CDR3 consists of 15 residues. CDR1 SGDLS and CDR2 YYNGEE come from the germline V gene. CDR3 sequence reads: CASSVTEDRRSPLHF. CDR3 bases: TGTGCCAGCAGCGTGACAGAGGATCGGCGTTCACCCCTCCACTTT.

This clone was observed a few times. The V and J genes are TRBV6-2 or TRBV6-3 and TRBJ1-2; D unclear. Trimming cost V 2 bases and J 4 bases, with 2 bases left between them. Germline assignment: CDR1 MNHEY and CDR2 SVGEGT. The CDR3 covers 11 residues. The CDR3, as DNA: TGTGCCAGCAGTTACGTCTATGGCTACACCTTC. Translated: CASSYVYGYTF.

The chain joins TRBV4-3 to TRBJ2-1; the match to TRBD2 covers 11 bases. The CDR3 spans 16 residues. J gave up 5 bases and V 0 bases, and 3 bases lay outside the gene matches. Germline V gene data show CDR1 as LGHNA and CDR2 as YSLEER. CDR3 loop: CASSQDGTSGDNEQFF. In nucleotides, the CDR3 is TGCGCCAGCAGCCAAGACGGGACTAGCGGAGACAATGAGCAGTTCTTC.

The rearrangement joins TRBV11-2 to TRBJ2-7; a weak D match, TRBD1 (6 bases). The CDR3 loop spans 14 amino acids. Trimming shortened V by 5 bases and J by 2 bases, and 13 bases separated the two germline ends. Germline lookup yields CDR1 SGHAT and CDR2 FQNNGV. CDR3 in DNA: TGTGCCAGCAGCATCGCGACAGGAGCCTACGAGCAGTACTTC. Translated, it gives CASSIATGAYEQYF.

This chain connects TRBV6-2 or TRBV6-3 to TRBJ2-7; 11 nucleotides agree with TRBD2. The trim removed 5 bases at V and 2 bases at J, leaving 11 bases unmatched. The germline gives CDR1 MNHEY, CDR2 SVGEGT. The CDR3 contains 17 residues. This chain's CDR3 is CASSRSGTSGGTYEQYF. The DNA for the CDR3 is TGTGCCAGCAGTCGTTCCGGGACTAGCGGCGGGACCTACGAGCAGTACTTC.

The chain employs TRBV7-2 and TRBJ1-2, with D possibly matching TRBD1 (5 bases). Germline V gene sequence: CDR1 SGHTA, CDR2 FQGNSA. The CDR3 contains 12 residues. V was trimmed by 5 bases and J by 7 bases, leaving 11 bases between them. CDR3 in DNA: TGTGCCAGCAGCGGAGGACATCGTGGCTACACCTTC. Translated, it gives CASSGGHRGYTF.

This clone showed up just once. This chain links TRBV7-9 with TRBJ1-1; 7 nucleotides line up with TRBD1. The germline gives CDR1 SEHNR, CDR2 FQNEAQ (reference sequence). V shed 6 bases, J shed 6 bases, and the junction held 7 bases outside the gene matches. CDR3 size: 13 residues. CDR3 region: CASSRGTAAEAFF. As DNA, the CDR3 is TGTGCCAGCAGTCGCGGGACAGCCGCTGAAGCTTTCTTT.

The chain has TRBV30 and TRBJ1-3, with a possible D match to TRBD1 (5 bases). V lost 2 bases and J 0 bases, leaving 8 bases between the germline ends. Germline V gene lookup returns CDR1 GTSNPN and CDR2 SVGIG (reference sequence). CDR3 length: 14 amino acids. The DNA for the CDR3 is TGTGCCTGGAGTCTAGGGACCTCTGGAAACACCATATATTTT. Its translation: CAWSLGTSGNTIYF.

The V gene is TRBV4-1, the J gene TRBJ1-2; D perhaps matches TRBD1 (5 bases). V was clipped by 1 base and J by 8 bases, with 17 bases between them. Germline-derived CDR1 and CDR2 are MGHRA and YSYEKL. The CDR3 runs to 15 residues. The CDR3 sequence: CASSQVQGPGWGYTF. CDR3 nucleotides: TGCGCCAGCAGCCAAGTTCAGGGTCCGGGGTGGGGCTACACCTTC.

CDR3 protein: CASRRGRGSQQYF. The CDR3 coding sequence is TGTGCCAGTAGGCGGGGCAGGGGTAGCCAGCAGTACTTC. This chain links TRBV19 with TRBJ2-7, with D perhaps given as TRBD1 or TRBD2 (6 bases each). CDR1 and CDR2 (germline): LNHDA, SQIVND (reference sequence). V was trimmed by 6 bases and J by 8 bases, leaving 17 bases between them. This CDR3 comprises 13 residues.